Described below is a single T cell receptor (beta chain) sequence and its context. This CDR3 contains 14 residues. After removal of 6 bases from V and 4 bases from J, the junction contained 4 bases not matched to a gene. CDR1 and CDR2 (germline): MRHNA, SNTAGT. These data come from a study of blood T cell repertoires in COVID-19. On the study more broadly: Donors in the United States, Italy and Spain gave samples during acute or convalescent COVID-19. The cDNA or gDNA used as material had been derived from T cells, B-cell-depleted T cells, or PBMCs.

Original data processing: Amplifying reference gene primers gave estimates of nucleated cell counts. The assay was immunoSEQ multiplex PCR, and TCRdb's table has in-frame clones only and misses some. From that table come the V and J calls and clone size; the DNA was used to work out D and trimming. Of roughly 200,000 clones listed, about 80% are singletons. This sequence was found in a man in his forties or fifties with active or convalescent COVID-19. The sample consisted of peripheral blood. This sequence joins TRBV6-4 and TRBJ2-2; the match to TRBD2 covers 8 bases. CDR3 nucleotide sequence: TGTGCCAGCAGGACTAGCGTAAGCACCGGGGAGCTGTTTTTT. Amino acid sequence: CASRTSVSTGELFF.